This passage covers 9 T cell receptor beta chains from one sample sequenced in a study of T-cell reconstitution after alpha-beta-depleted transplantation in children. The library targeted TCRbeta and was prepared with unique molecular identifiers. MiXCR, run by TCRdb on the PCR reads, gives a single entry per CDR3 protein. This table holds some 640,000 distinct CDR3 sequences, roughly 15% found once. The input for sequencing was PBMCs from the stem cell graft donor, taken from the stem cell graft. All receptors come from a human donor who donated a stem cell graft to a child with acute myeloid leukemia.

This clonotype has a count of ten or more. This chain uses TRBV29-1 with TRBJ1-5; TRBD1 matches at 9 bases. The germline V gene has CDR1 SQVTM and CDR2 ANQGSEA. Trimming cost V 4 bases and J 2 bases; bases outside gene matches: 3. The CDR3 consists of 14 residues. Here the CDR3 reads CSVVDRGRNQPQHF. In DNA form, the CDR3 reads TGCAGCGTTGTGGACAGGGGACGCAATCAGCCCCAGCATTTT.

The rearrangement links TRBV12-3 or TRBV12-4 to TRBJ2-5; 7 nucleotides agree with TRBD2. The CDR3 is 15 amino acids. The trim removed 4 bases at V and 5 bases at J, leaving 10 bases unmatched. The CDR3 here is CASSSRGVDGETQYF. CDR3 in DNA: TGTGCCAGCAGTTCTCGGGGGGTAGATGGTGAGACCCAGTACTTC.

This clonotype was detected many times. The chain has TRBV4-3 and TRBJ2-7; D assignment may be TRBD1 or TRBD2 (6 bases each). The CDR3 has 17 residues. Trimming removed 0 bases at V and 0 bases at J, with 15 bases between. Germline loops: CDR1 LGHNA, CDR2 YSLEER. CDR3 loop: CASSQDWGAGSSYEQYF. The CDR3 bases are TGCGCCAGCAGCCAAGATTGGGGGGCAGGGAGCTCCTACGAGCAGTACTTC.

This clonotype was detected a few times. V is TRBV12-3 or TRBV12-4 and J is TRBJ2-1; no reliable D call. The CDR3 length is 14 residues. Trimming removed 6 bases at V and 0 bases at J, with 9 bases between. The CDR3 nucleotides read TGTGCCAGCAGACAGCCGATCTCCTACAATGAGCAGTTCTTC. Its translation: CASRQPISYNEQFF.

This clonotype was detected ten times or more. The V call is TRBV12-3 or TRBV12-4, the J call TRBJ2-2; 7 positions match TRBD1. V dropped 5 bases and J dropped 3; count of bases not matched to a gene: 6. CDR3 size: 15 residues. The CDR3 loop reads CASSIDRDYTGELFF. The CDR3, as DNA: TGTGCCAGCAGTATCGACAGGGATTACACCGGGGAGCTGTTTTTT.

The sample holds many counts of this clonotype. The chain employs TRBV7-2 and TRBJ2-7, with no clear D. The V and J ends lost 0 bases and 0 bases respectively, with 6 bases between them. There are 14 residues in the CDR3. Germline CDR1 and CDR2: SGHTA and FQGNSA. This CDR3 is CASSLAHSSYEQYV. Here the CDR3 DNA reads TGTGCCAGCAGCTTAGCACACAGCTCCTACGAGCAGTACGTC.

In its sample, this clonotype was seen many times. The chain uses TRBV12-3 or TRBV12-4 and TRBJ2-1, with 10 bases matching TRBD1. The CDR3 spans 16 residues. V was pared by 0 bases and J by 8 bases, with 7 bases of the junction left unmatched. The CDR3 region is CASSLAPDRGQDEQFF. CDR3 coding DNA: TGTGCCAGCAGTTTAGCGCCTGACAGGGGGCAGGATGAGCAGTTCTTC.

The J gene is TRBJ2-2, the V gene TRBV25-1; 7 nucleotides align to TRBD2. V was pared by 5 bases and J by 6 bases, with 6 bases of the junction left unmatched. This CDR3 comprises 14 residues. CDR1 and CDR2 (germline): MGHDK, SYGVNS. The CDR3 coding sequence is TGTGCCAGCAGTAGGGCTAGCGGCTCCGGGGAGCTGTTTTTT. It specifies CASSRASGSGELFF.

This clonotype was seen many times. This rearrangement joins TRBV20-1 to TRBJ1-2, with D perhaps matching TRBD1 (5 bases). Trimming removed 6 bases from V and 8 bases from J, with 16 bases in between. The CDR3 sequence is 12 residues long. Germline CDR1 and CDR2: DFQATT and SNEGSKA (reference sequence). CDR3 protein: CSARGPPRGYTF. CDR3 nucleotide sequence: TGCAGTGCAAGGGGCCCTCCGCGGGGCTACACCTTC.